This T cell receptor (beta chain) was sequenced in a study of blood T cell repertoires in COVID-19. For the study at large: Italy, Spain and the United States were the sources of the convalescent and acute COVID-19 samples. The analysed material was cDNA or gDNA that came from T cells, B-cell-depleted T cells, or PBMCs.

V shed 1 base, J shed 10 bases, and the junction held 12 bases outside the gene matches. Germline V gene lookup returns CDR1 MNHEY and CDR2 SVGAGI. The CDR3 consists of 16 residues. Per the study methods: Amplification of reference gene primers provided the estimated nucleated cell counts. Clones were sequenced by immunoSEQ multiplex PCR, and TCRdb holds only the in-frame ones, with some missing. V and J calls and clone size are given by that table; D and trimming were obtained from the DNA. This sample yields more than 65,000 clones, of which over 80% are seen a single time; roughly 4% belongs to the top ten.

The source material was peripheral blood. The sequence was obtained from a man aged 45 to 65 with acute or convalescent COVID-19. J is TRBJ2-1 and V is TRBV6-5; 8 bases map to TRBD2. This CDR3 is CASSYWVRTSIAEQFF. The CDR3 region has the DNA TGTGCCAGCAGTTACTGGGTTAGGACTAGCATTGCCGAGCAGTTCTTC.